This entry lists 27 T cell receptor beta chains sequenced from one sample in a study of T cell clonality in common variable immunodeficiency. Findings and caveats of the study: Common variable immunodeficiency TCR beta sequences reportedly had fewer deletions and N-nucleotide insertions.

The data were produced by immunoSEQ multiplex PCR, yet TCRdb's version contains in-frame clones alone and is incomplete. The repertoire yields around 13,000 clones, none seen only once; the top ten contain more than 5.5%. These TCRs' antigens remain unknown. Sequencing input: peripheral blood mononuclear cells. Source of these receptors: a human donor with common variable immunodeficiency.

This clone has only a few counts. Partial CDR3 DNA: TGCAGTGCTAGGCGACAGGGGCGGCCC. This codes for CSARRQGRP. The whole CDR3 is CSARRQGRPQHF. The gene calls are TRBV20-1 and TRBJ1-5, with 8 bases fitting TRBD1. The read gets to within 3 residues of the CDR3 end, and the germline J gene fills in the rest. The CDR3 sequence is 12 residues long. The germline CDR1 and CDR2 sequences are DFQATT and SNEGSKA (reference sequence). V shed 3 bases and J 9 bases; nucleotides not matched to a gene: 4.

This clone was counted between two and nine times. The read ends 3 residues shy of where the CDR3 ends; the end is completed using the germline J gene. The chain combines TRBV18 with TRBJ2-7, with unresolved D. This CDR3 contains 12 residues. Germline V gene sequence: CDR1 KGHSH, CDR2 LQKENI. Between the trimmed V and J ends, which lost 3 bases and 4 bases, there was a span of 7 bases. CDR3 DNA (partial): TGTGCCAGCTCACCTCAGGAATACGAG. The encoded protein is CASSPQEYE. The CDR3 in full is CASSPQEYEQYF.

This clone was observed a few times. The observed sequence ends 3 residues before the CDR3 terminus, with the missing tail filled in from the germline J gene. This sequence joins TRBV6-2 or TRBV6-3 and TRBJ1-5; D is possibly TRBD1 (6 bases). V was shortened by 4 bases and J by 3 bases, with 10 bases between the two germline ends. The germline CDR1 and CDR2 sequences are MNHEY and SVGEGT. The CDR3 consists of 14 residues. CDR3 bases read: TGTGCCAGCAGTTGGGGGGGCCCCAATCAGCCC. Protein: CASSWGGPNQP. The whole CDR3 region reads CASSWGGPNQPQHF.

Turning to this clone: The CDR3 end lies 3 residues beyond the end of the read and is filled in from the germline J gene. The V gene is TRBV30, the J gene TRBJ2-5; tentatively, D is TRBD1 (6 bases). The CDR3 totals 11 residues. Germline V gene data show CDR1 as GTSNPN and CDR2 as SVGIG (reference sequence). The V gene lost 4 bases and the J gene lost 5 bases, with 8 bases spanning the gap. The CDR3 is CAWNRVETQYF. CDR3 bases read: TGTGCCTGGAACAGGGTGGAGACC.

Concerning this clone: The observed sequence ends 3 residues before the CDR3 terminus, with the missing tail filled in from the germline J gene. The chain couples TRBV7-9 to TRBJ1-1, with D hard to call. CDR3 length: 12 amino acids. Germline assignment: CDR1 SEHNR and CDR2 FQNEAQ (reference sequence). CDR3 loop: CASSTRTPRAFF. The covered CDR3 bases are TGTGCCAGCAGCACTAGGACTCCCCGG.

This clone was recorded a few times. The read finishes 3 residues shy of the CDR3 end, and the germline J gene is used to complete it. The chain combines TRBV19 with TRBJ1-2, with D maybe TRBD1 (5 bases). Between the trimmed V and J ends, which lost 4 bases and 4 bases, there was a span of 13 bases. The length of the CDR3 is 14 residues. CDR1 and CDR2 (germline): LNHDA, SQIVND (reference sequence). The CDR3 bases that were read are TGTGCCAGTAGTACTTTTCAGGGATCCTATGGC. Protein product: CASSTFQGSYG. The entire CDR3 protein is CASSTFQGSYGYTF.

CDR3 bases read: TGTGCCAGCAGTAAAGGGACAGTAGCGTACTTGAACACTGAA. Amino acids: CASSKGTVAYLNTE. The full CDR3 is CASSKGTVAYLNTEAFF. This chain links TRBV6-1 with TRBJ1-1, with 7 nucleotides matching TRBD1. The read comes to an end 3 residues before the CDR3 does, leaving the germline J gene to fill in the end. CDR1 and CDR2 from the germline V gene are MNHNS and SASEGT. V lost 5 bases and J lost 0; bases outside the gene matches: 12. The CDR3 is 17 amino acids.

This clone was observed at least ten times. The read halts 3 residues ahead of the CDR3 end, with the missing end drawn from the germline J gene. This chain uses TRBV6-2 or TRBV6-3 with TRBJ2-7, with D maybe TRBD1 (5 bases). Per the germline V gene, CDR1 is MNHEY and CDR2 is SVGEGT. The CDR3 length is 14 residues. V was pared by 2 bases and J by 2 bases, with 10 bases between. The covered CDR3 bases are TGTGCCAGCAGTTACGACAGAATCGCCTACGAG. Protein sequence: CASSYDRIAYE. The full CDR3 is CASSYDRIAYEQYF.

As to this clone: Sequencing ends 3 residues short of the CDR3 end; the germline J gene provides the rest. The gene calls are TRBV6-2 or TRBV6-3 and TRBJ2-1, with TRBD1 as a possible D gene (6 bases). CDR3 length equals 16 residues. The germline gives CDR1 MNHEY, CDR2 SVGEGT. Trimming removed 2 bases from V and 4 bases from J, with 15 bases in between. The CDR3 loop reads CASSYPQGKTYNEQFF. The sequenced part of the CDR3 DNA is TGTGCCAGCAGTTACCCGCAGGGGAAGACGTACAATGAG.

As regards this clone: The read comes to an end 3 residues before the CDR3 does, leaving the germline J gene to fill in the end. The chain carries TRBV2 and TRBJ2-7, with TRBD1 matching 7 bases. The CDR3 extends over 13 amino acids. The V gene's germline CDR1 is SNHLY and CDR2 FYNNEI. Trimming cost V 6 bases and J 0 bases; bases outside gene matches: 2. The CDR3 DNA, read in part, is TGTGCCAGCAGGGGGGACAGCTCCTACGAG. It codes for CASRGDSSYE. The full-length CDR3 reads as CASRGDSSYEQYF.

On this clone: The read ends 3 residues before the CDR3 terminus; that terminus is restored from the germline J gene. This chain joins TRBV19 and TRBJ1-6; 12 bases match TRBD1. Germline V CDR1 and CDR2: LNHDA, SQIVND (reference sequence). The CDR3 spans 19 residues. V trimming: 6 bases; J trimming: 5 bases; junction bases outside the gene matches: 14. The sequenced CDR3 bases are TGTGCCAGTAGGATGGGGACAGGGGGCGCAGTTACAGATAATTCACCC. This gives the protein CASRMGTGGAVTDNSP. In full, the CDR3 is CASRMGTGGAVTDNSPLHF.

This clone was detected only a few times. CDR3 sequence reads: CASTGTGGSYEQYF. CDR3 DNA, as far as it was read: TGTGCCAGTACAGGGACAGGAGGTTCCTACGAG. The J gene is TRBJ2-7, the V gene TRBV19; 8 bases agree with TRBD1. The sequence runs out 3 residues before the end of the CDR3; the remainder is reconstructed from the germline J gene. From germline, CDR1 is LNHDA and CDR2 SQIVND (reference sequence). Trimming at V came to 7 bases and at J to 1 base, leaving 6 bases not matched to a gene. The CDR3 extends over 14 amino acids.

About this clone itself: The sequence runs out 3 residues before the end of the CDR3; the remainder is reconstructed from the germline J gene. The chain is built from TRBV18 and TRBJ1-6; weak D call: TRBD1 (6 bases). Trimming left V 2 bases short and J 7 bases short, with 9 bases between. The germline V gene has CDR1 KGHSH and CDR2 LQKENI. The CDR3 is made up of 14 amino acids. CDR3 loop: CASSPSDSNSPLHF. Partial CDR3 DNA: TGTGCCAGCTCACCATCGGACAGCAATTCACCC. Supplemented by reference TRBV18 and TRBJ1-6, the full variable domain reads NAGVMQNPRHLVRRRGQEARLRCSPMKGHSHVYWYRQLPEEGLKFMVYLQKENIIDESGMPKERFSAEFPKEGPSILRIQQVVRGDSAAYFCASSPSDSNSPLHFGNGTRLTVT.

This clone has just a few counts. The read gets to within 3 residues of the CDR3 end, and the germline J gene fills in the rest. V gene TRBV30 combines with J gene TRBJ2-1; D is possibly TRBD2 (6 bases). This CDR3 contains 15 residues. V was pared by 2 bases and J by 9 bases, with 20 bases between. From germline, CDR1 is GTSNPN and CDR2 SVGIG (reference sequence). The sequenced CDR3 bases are TGTGCCTGGAGTAATGTAGCGGTGGAGGCTAGTGAG. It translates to CAWSNVAVEASE. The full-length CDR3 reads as CAWSNVAVEASEQFF.

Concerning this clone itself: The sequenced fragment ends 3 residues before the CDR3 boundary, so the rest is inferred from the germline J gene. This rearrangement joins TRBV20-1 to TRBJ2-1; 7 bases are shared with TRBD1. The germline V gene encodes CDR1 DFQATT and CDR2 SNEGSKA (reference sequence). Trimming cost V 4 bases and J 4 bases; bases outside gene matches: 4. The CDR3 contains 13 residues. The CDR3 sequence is CSATGTAYNEQFF. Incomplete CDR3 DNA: TGCAGTGCTACCGGGACAGCTTACAATGAG.

CDR3 protein: CASSANYRGEDEQYF. CDR3 bases read: TGTGCCAGCAGCGCCAATTACAGGGGGGAAGACGAG. V gene TRBV7-9 combines with J gene TRBJ2-7; 8 bases align to TRBD1. The missing CDR3 end, 3 residues past where the read stops, is filled in from the germline J gene. Losses at the gene ends were 5 bases for V and 5 bases for J; bases not matched to a gene: 11. Germline V gene data show CDR1 as SEHNR and CDR2 as FQNEAQ (reference sequence). There are 15 residues in the CDR3.

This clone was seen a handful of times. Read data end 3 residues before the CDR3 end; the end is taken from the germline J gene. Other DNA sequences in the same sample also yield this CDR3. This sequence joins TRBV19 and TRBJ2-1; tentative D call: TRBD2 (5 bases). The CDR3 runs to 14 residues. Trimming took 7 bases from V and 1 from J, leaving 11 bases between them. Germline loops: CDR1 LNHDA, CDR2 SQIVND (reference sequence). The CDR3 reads CASKQRLSYNEQFF. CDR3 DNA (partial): TGTGCCAGTAAGCAGCGGCTGTCCTACAATGAG.

CDR3 bases read: TGTGCCAGCAGCAGGGAGACAGGCGGAAATTCACCC. It translates to CASSRETGGNSP. The CDR3 in full is CASSRETGGNSPLHF. This sequence joins TRBV7-9 and TRBJ1-6, with a weak D call TRBD1 (6 bases). The read gets to within 3 residues of the CDR3 end, and the germline J gene fills in the rest. This CDR3 is 15 amino acids long. Germline CDR1 and CDR2: SEHNR and FQNEAQ (reference sequence). Trimming took off 5 bases at V and 7 bases at J, with 15 bases between the two ends.

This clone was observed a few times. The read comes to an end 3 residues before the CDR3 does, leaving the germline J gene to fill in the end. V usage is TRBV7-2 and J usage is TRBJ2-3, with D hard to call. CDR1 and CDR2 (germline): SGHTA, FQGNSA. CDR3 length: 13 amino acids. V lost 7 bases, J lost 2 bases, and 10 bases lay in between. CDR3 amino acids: CASNPSPTDTQYF. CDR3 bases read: TGTGCCAGCAATCCATCCCCCACAGATACG.

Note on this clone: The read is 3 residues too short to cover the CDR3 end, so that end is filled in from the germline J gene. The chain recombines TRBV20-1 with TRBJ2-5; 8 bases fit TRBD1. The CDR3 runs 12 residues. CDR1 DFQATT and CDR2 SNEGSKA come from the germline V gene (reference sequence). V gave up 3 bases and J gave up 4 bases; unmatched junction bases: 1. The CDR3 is CSARQGAETQYF. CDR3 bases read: TGCAGTGCTAGGCAGGGGGCAGAGACC.

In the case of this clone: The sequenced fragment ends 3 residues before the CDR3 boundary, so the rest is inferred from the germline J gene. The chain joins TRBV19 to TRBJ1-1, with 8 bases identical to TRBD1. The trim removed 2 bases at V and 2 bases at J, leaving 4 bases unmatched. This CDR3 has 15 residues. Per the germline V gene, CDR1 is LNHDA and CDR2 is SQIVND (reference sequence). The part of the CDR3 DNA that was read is TGTGCCAGTAGTATACAGGGGGCGCGTAACACTGAA. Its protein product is CASSIQGARNTE. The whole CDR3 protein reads CASSIQGARNTEAFF.

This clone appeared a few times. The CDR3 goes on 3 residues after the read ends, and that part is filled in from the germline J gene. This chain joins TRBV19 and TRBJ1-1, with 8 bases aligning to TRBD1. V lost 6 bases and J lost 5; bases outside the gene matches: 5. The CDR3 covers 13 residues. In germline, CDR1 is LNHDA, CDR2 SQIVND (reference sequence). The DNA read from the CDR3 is TGTGCCAGTAGATTCACAGGGGGGACTGAA. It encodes CASRFTGGTE. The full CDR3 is CASRFTGGTEAFF.

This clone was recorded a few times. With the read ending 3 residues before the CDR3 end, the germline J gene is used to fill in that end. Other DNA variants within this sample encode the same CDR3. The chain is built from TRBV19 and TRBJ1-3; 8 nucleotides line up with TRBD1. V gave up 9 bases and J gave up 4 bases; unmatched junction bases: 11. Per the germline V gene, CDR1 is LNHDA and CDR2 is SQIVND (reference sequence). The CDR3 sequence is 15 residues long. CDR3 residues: CASGQGPFGGNTIYF. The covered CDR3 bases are TGTGCCAGCGGACAGGGCCCTTTTGGAGGAAACACC. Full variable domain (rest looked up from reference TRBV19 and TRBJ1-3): DGGITQSPKYLFRKEGQNVTLSCEQNLNHDAMYWYRQDPGQGLRLIYYSQIVNDFQKGDIAEGYSVSREKKESFPLTVTSAQKNPTAFYLCASGQGPFGGNTIYFGEGSWLTVV.

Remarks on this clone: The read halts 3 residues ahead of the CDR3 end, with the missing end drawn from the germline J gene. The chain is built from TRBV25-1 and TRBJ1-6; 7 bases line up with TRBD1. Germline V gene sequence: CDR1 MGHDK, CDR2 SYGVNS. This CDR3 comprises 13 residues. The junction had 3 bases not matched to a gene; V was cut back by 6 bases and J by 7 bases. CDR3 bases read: TGTGCCAGCAGACCGGGACAGAATTCACCC. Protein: CASRPGQNSP. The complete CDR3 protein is CASRPGQNSPLHF.

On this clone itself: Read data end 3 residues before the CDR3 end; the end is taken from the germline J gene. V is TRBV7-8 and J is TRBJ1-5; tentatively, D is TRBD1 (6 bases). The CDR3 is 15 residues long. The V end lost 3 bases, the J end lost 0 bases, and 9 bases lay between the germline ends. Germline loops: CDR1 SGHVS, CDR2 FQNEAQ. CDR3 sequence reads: CASSFRTDSNQPQHF. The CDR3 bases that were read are TGTGCCAGCAGCTTCAGGACAGATAGCAATCAGCCC.

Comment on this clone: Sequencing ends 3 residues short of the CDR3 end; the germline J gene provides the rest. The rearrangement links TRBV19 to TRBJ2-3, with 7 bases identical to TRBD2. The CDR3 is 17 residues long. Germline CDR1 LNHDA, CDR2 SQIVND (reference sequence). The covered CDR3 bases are TGTGCCAGTAGTATAAAAGCAGGGTTCGGGGTTAGCGGGACG. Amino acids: CASSIKAGFGVSGT. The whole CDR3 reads CASSIKAGFGVSGTQYF.

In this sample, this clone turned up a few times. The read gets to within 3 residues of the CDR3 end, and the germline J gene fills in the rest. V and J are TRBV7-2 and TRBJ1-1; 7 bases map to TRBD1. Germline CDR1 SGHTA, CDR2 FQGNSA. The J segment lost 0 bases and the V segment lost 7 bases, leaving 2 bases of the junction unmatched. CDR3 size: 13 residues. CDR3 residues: CASKDRLNTEAFF. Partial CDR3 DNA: TGTGCCAGCAAGGACAGGTTGAACACTGAA.